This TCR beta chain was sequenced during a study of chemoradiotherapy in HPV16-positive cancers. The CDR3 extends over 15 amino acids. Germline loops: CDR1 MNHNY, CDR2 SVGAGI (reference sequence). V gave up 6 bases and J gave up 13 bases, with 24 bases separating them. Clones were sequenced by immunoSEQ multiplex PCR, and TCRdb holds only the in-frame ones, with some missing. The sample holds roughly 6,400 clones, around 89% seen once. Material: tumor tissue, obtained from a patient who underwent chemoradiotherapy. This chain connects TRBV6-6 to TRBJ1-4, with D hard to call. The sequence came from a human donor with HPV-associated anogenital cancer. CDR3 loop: CASSPAAVMKRGLFF. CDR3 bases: TGTGCCAGCAGCCCCGCGGCAGTAATGAAACGTGGACTGTTTTTT.